Below, one TCR beta chain is given with its context. This sample is drawn from a study of CD8+ T cells in alopecia areata. Study-wide context: Treated patients received severity scores based on the percentage of scalp area affected.

Treatment indicated: oral pan-JAK inhibitor, 5-10 mg twice daily. cDNA prepared by RNA extraction and subsequent reverse transcription served as the template for sequencing. Some clones are missing from TCRdb's copy, which holds only in-frame ones; the method was immunoSEQ multiplex PCR. The table includes about 220,000 clones, more than 45% detected once. The sequence came from a human donor with alopecia areata. The sample was CD4+ T cells sorted from blood, taken at week 4, from a patient treated with tofacitinib.

The CDR3 DNA follows: TGCGCCAGCAGCCAAGAGGGAGCGGGAAGATACAATGAGCAGTTCTTC. The encoded protein is CASSQEGAGRYNEQFF. This chain uses TRBV4-1 with TRBJ2-1, with TRBD2 matching over 7 bases. The germline V gene encodes CDR1 MGHRA and CDR2 YSYEKL. The CDR3 extends over 16 amino acids. V was pared by 0 bases and J by 4 bases, with 6 bases of the junction left unmatched.